This TCR beta chain was identified during a study of T cell responses to AZD1222 COVID-19 vaccine (dated by TCRdb to 2020 to 2022). Background on the whole study: AZD1222 recipients with second doses at about 4 weeks or about 12 weeks were pooled, because spike-specific TCR depth and breadth did not differ between schedules. TCR sequencing was performed for fewer than 250 trial participants, of whom roughly 200 were given two doses of AZD1222 and some 25 were given two doses of MenACWY control vaccine. Trial participants were enrolled by age into subgroups of 18-55, 56-69 and 70-plus years, and around 140, 26 and 57 TCR-sequenced participants, respectively, were included in these subgroups.

This specimen's time point label, interpreted: baseline before first vaccination. Samples from vaccinated people were obtained from the UK trials COV001 and COV002, which included a single-blind randomized controlled phase 2/3 trial of AZD1222 (ChAdOx1 nCoV-19) in healthy adults. For TCRbeta chain sequencing, PBMC samples from trial participants were taken at day 0 and at day 28 after the second dose. A word on this clone: Which antigen it targets is not known. No much larger clone exists at a distance of one base, and base qualities are not known.

Study-wide findings and limitations: Nearly half of unique spike-specific TCRs reportedly recognized epitopes outside regions mutated in the B.1.351 and B.1.1.7 variants. Participants were mostly white British and included more females than males, and it was suggested by the authors that clonal diversity may have been underestimated. Spike-specific TCR breadth and depth rose significantly after two AZD1222 doses compared with day 0 and with MenACWY recipients. In the small 56-69-year group, the increase in depth fell short of significance, most likely because of low power. Vaccine-associated CD4 TCRs spanned the whole spike protein, with dominant responses in regions 160-218 and 743-854. Conclusions about previously exposed vaccinees are limited because only a handful of AZD1222 recipients were SARS-CoV-2 seropositive at baseline. Because no day 14 peak-response samples were available, the repertoires could be characterized only after the peak T cell response.

As encoded in the germline V gene, CDR1 is MNHEY while CDR2 is SVGAGI. The CDR3, cysteine through phenylalanine, is 13 amino acids long. Only CDR3 DNA is held: 39 bases, read in frame from base 1. Relative to germline, V is 7 bases shorter and J is 2 bases shorter, with 6 bases between their ends. The CDR3 regions of human TCRbeta chains were analyzed by immunosequencing. Concerning the study's data processing: TCRs in the repertoires were matched against a reference library of SARS-CoV-2-specific TCRs that had been generated with the MIRA antigen-specificity platform. Breadth was defined as the fraction of unique TCRs that were SARS-CoV-2-associated, and depth was defined as the fraction of total T cells that were SARS-CoV-2-associated. Each spike-specific TCR was assigned to its reactive spike region and to a CD4 or CD8 class using the MIRA data. Log10-transformed breadth and depth values were compared by one-way ANOVA with Sidak's multiple comparisons tests. TCRdb carries this immuneACCESS record with in-frame sequences only. Its versions omit some clonotypes, under half of them owing to an unresolved V gene in the studies checked, with the rest unexplained. D and trimming come from the DNA, and the V and J calls and clone size come from that table. The sample table lists 110,000 or so clones, 75% to 95% of them with a count of one. 5% to 6% of the sample belongs to the ten largest clones.

The material was peripheral blood, obtained on day 0 of AZD1222 vaccination. Recombination linked TRBV6-5 to TRBJ2-6; the D gene is perhaps TRBD1, on 5 matching bases. This TCR was sampled from an adult in good health. The CDR3 region has the sequence CASKQAGANVLTF. The nucleotides read TGTGCCAGCAAACAGGCTGGGGCCAACGTCCTGACTTTC.